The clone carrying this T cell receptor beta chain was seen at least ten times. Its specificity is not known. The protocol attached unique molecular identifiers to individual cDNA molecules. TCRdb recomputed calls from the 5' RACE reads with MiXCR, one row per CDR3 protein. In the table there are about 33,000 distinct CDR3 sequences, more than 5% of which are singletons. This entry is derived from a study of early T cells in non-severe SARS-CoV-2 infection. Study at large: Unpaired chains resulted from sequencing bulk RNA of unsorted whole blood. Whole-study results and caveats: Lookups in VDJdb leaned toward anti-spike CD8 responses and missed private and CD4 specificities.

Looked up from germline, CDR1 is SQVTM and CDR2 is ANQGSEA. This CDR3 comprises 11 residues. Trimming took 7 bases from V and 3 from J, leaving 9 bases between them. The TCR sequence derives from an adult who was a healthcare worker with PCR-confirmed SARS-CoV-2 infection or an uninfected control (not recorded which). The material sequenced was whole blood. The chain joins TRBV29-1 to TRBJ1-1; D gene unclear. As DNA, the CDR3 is TGCAGCGCCCATTGGGACACTGAAGCTTTCTTT. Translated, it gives CSAHWDTEAFF.